Listed below are T cell receptor beta chains from one sample, sequenced in a study of HIV-infected patients and healthy controls. TCRdb passed the 5' RACE reads through MiXCR, listing each CDR3 protein once. The sample has about 10,000 distinct CDR3 sequences, less than 11% seen once; the top ten hold about a sixth. This specimen consisted of blood, obtained before antiretroviral therapy. The source is an adult with HIV infection. CDR3s include the opening cysteine and the closing phenylalanine or tryptophan. Size is omitted from some rows. Given values are once, few, many or a class for expanded clones.

V gene	J gene	clone size	CDR3 protein
TRBV30	TRBJ2-7	many	CAWSQGAYEQYF
TRBV20-1	TRBJ1-5	many	CSARAVLGGIGNQPQHF
TRBV5-1	TRBJ2-7	many	CASSLRDSGPYEQYF
TRBV28	TRBJ1-1	NA	CASSFTLRQGRTEAFF
TRBV28	TRBJ2-1	NA	CASSSPLSVVEQFF
TRBV4-1	TRBJ1-3	many	CASSQDSGNTIYF
TRBV28	TRBJ1-1	many	CASSFISGTHTEAFF
TRBV7-2	TRBJ2-1	many	CASSLEGISGRNEQFF
TRBV6-5	TRBJ2-4	many	CASSREMSYIQYF
TRBV28	TRBJ1-2	NA	CASSSTGEANYGYTF
TRBV7-2	TRBJ1-5	few	CASSPAGNQPQHF
TRBV29-1	TRBJ2-7	NA	CSGLRGNEQYF
TRBV11-2	TRBJ1-2	NA	CASSLLGTHAPSEGYTF
TRBV12-5	TRBJ2-3	NA	CASGLVLGGPTDTQYF
TRBV25-1	TRBJ2-5	many	CASSEMASGGPRETQYF
TRBV2	TRBJ2-1	NA	CASIGQKSSYNEQFF
TRBV7-2	TRBJ2-3	many	CASSLMVPSQAGEQYF
TRBV3-1	TRBJ2-3	few	CASSQERLADTQYF
TRBV7-9	TRBJ2-1	many	CASSLDVAGGYNEQFF
TRBV18	TRBJ2-7	medium-sized	CASSDRAPDEQYF
TRBV20-1	TRBJ2-1	many	CSARDEGGSLGSQFF
TRBV12-3/TRBV12-4	TRBJ2-7	many	CASSRLGHFYEQYF
TRBV20-1	TRBJ2-4	many	CSALLVPETLAKNIQYF
TRBV20-1	TRBJ1-5	few	CSAPGGQGLSNQPQHF
TRBV12-3/TRBV12-4	TRBJ1-6	few	CASSLYGRAISSPLHF
TRBV11-1	TRBJ1-4	many	CASTLFPGTNEKLFF
TRBV5-5	TRBJ2-5	many	CASSLGRTQETQYF
TRBV4-2	TRBJ1-1	many	CASSQDRGGEGRKAFF
TRBV12-3/TRBV12-4	TRBJ2-3	few	CASRPDTTDTQYF
TRBV10-3	TRBJ1-2	many	CAITSGQREHGYTF
TRBV20-1	TRBJ1-1	many	CSASRGLGEAFF
TRBV12-3/TRBV12-4	TRBJ1-6	many	CASSLGQGADSPLHF
TRBV11-2	TRBJ2-4	many	CASSLGFQLAKNIQYF
TRBV5-1	TRBJ2-3	NA	CASSAEAGVSTDTQYF
TRBV27	TRBJ1-6	NA	CASSLSAGALMNSPLHF
TRBV10-3	TRBJ2-3	medium-sized	CAISVRAGTDTQYF
TRBV11-2	TRBJ1-5	few	CASSAGTSNQPQHF
TRBV18	TRBJ1-1	NA	CASSPNTGDLNTEAFF
TRBV10-3	TRBJ1-1	many	CAISEETGTTEAFF
TRBV29-1	TRBJ2-3	NA	CSVLAGGPADTQYF
TRBV19	TRBJ2-3	NA	CASRGSGQVTDTQYF
TRBV28	TRBJ1-6	many	CASTLQAGINSPLHF
TRBV7-2	TRBJ2-3	many	CASSLDRSTDTQYF
TRBV6-6	TRBJ2-3	NA	CASSPIDSPDTQYF
TRBV2	TRBJ2-7	NA	CASSEGGGEQYF
TRBV6-5	TRBJ1-6	NA	CASRTRALGNSPLHF
TRBV6-6	TRBJ2-7	NA	CASSYGDEQYF
TRBV7-9	TRBJ1-2	many	CASSLVVGNYGYTF
TRBV5-6	TRBJ2-7	NA	CASSFSTEAYEQYF
TRBV2	TRBJ1-1	medium-sized	CATRLGNTEAFF
TRBV9	TRBJ2-7	NA	CASSPGQGVREQYF
TRBV9	TRBJ2-5	once	CASSSGTSDQETQYF
TRBV5-5	TRBJ2-5	many	CASSLVLHNQETQYF
TRBV18	TRBJ2-6	many	CASSPQGTSSGANVLTF